These 28 T cell receptor beta chains were all obtained from the same sample, sequenced in a study of immune evolution from preneoplasia to lung adenocarcinoma. Clones were sequenced by immunoSEQ multiplex PCR, and TCRdb holds only the in-frame ones, with some missing. This table holds about 5,500 clones, around four fifths found once. Sample: FFPE adjacent normal lung tissue. The source of these receptors is a person aged 65 to 85 with lung adenocarcinoma.

The chain employs TRBV30 and TRBJ2-1; D is perhaps TRBD2 (5 bases). The CDR3 is 15 residues long. The germline CDR1 and CDR2 sequences are GTSNPN and SVGIG (reference sequence). The ends were cut back, 2 bases at V and 4 bases at J, with 15 bases in the middle. The CDR3 spells CAWSPPLTTYNEQFF. CDR3 nucleotide sequence: TGTGCCTGGAGTCCCCCTTTGACTACGTACAATGAGCAGTTCTTC.

The chain employs TRBV5-4 and TRBJ2-2; unclear D gene. This CDR3 is 13 amino acids long. The germline CDR1 and CDR2 sequences are SGHNT and YYREEE (reference sequence). Trimming cost V 4 bases and J 3 bases, with 7 bases left between them. CDR3 amino acids: CASSPYYTGELFF. Written as DNA, the CDR3 is TGTGCCAGCAGCCCGTACTACACCGGGGAGCTGTTTTTT.

The chain couples TRBV6-6 to TRBJ1-5; D remains ambiguous. CDR3 length: 14 residues. V gave up 0 bases and J gave up 4 bases, with 7 bases separating them. Germline CDR1 MNHNY, CDR2 SVGAGI (reference sequence). The CDR3 DNA reads as TGTGCCAGCAGTTACTCCTCCGGAAATCAGCCCCAGCATTTT. It translates to CASSYSSGNQPQHF.

The CDR3 sequence: CASSLAKSYEQYF. The CDR3 coding sequence is TGCGCCAGCAGCTTGGCCAAGAGTTACGAGCAGTACTTC. The chain links TRBV5-1 to TRBJ2-7; no clear D. Trimming took 0 bases from V and 4 from J, leaving 8 bases between them. There are 13 residues in the CDR3. Germline V CDR1 and CDR2: SGHRS, YFSETQ.

The chain is built from TRBV5-1 and TRBJ1-5; 9 bases align to TRBD1. The germline gives CDR1 SGHRS, CDR2 YFSETQ. CDR3 length: 14 amino acids. V was clipped by 5 bases and J by 4 bases; unmatched bases: 4. CDR3 loop: CASRGGTGNQPQHF. CDR3 DNA sequence: TGCGCCAGCAGGGGCGGGACAGGGAATCAGCCCCAGCATTTT.

This clone was recorded only once. The chain joins TRBV12-2 to TRBJ2-3; the table assigns TRBD2, which was not confirmed against the DNA. TRBV12-2 constitutes a pseudogene. The CDR3 runs 19 residues. The CDR3 bases are TGTGCAAGTCGCTTAGTCCCGGGACTAGCGGACGGCCCCCCACGTACGCAGTATTTT. This translates into CASRLVPGLADGPPRTQYF.

The chain couples TRBV5-1 to TRBJ2-2; 7 bases line up with TRBD2. V was pared by 4 bases and J by 6 bases, with 12 bases of the junction left unmatched. Germline CDR1 and CDR2: SGHRS and YFSETQ. CDR3 length: 16 amino acids. Here the CDR3 reads CASSPPPLSGAGELFF. The CDR3 DNA reads as TGCGCCAGCAGCCCACCCCCCCTCAGCGGGGCCGGGGAGCTGTTTTTT.

The chain uses TRBV15 and TRBJ2-5; D possibly corresponds to TRBD2 (5 bases). The length of the CDR3 is 15 residues. Trimming removed 1 base at V and 7 bases at J, with 16 bases between. Germline V gives CDR1 LNHNV, CDR2 YYDKDF (reference sequence). The DNA of the CDR3 is TGTGCCACCAGCAGAGCAAACAGCGGCCCCGGGACCCAGTACTTC. It is translated as CATSRANSGPGTQYF.

This chain links TRBV5-1 with TRBJ2-2; D is unresolved. Germline CDR1 reads SGHRS; CDR2 reads YFSETQ. The CDR3 is 12 amino acids. The ends were cut back, 0 bases at V and 7 bases at J, with 4 bases in the middle. In DNA form, the CDR3 reads TGCGCCAGCAGCTTGGATAACGGGGAGCTGTTTTTT. Translation: CASSLDNGELFF.

This chain joins TRBV5-1 and TRBJ2-7, with 8 positions matching TRBD1. The CDR3 runs 17 residues. Germline CDR1 is SGHRS and CDR2 is YFSETQ. With 1 base clipped from V and 0 bases from J, the junction kept 9 bases outside the gene matches. CDR3 sequence (DNA): TGCGCCAGCAGCTTGATATCAGGGGGCGTTAGCTCCTACGAGCAGTACTTC. It translates to CASSLISGGVSSYEQYF.

This chain uses TRBV18 with TRBJ2-7; unclear D gene. Looked up from germline, CDR1 is KGHSH and CDR2 is LQKENI. Trimming removed 0 bases at V and 2 bases at J, with 8 bases between. This CDR3 is built from 14 residues. The CDR3, as DNA: TGTGCCAGCTCACCACCAACCAGTCCCTACGAGCAGTACTTC. Protein product: CASSPPTSPYEQYF.

V gene TRBV7-1 combines with J gene TRBJ1-2; unclear D gene. TRBV7-1 counts as an open reading frame of uncertain function. This CDR3 is built from 12 residues. The V end lost 5 bases, the J end lost 7 bases, and 11 bases lay between the germline ends. The CDR3 nucleotides are TGTGCCAGCAGCCCCTACACGGGTGGCTACACCTTC. Translated, it gives CASSPYTGGYTF.

This clone is a singleton in its sample. V usage is TRBV6-6 and J usage is TRBJ2-1; 9 nucleotides agree with TRBD1. After removal of 5 bases from V and 15 bases from J, the junction contained 14 bases not matched to a gene. Germline V CDR1 and CDR2: MNHNY, SVGAGI (reference sequence). This CDR3 has 14 residues. The CDR3: CASSHLNPGQGSFF. CDR3 DNA: TGTGCCAGCAGTCACCTAAACCCGGGACAGGGTTCGTTCTTC.

This clone appeared once. This chain links TRBV28 with TRBJ1-2; 10 bases agree with TRBD1. V shed 0 bases, J shed 2 bases, and the junction held 0 bases outside the gene matches. The CDR3 sequence is 15 residues long. Germline CDR1 MDHEN, CDR2 SYDVKM. The chain's CDR3 is CASSLWDRGNYGYTF. For the CDR3, the DNA is TGTGCCAGCAGTTTATGGGACAGGGGGAACTATGGCTACACCTTC.

V is TRBV30 and J is TRBJ2-2, with D hard to call. CDR1 GTSNPN and CDR2 SVGIG come from the germline V gene (reference sequence). Trimming stripped 4 bases from V and 2 bases from J, with 17 bases between. This CDR3 has 16 amino acids. DNA for the CDR3: TGTGCCTGGAAGCCCGGGCACAGCAAAAACACCGGGGAGCTGTTTTTT. Protein: CAWKPGHSKNTGELFF.

The V and J genes are TRBV6-5 and TRBJ2-3; D gene ambiguous. This CDR3 region has 12 residues. Looked up from germline, CDR1 is MNHEY and CDR2 is SVGAGI. Deletions cut 6 bases from V and 2 bases from J, with 6 bases between. DNA of the CDR3: TGTGCCAGCAGAGGAGACACAGATACGCAGTATTTT. It encodes CASRGDTDTQYF.

This chain uses TRBV7-9 with TRBJ2-3; TRBD2 agrees at 7 bases. Germline V gene lookup returns CDR1 SEHNR and CDR2 FQNEAQ (reference sequence). The CDR3 is 15 residues long. Trimming took 3 bases from V and 2 from J; bases not matched to a gene: 5. DNA for the CDR3: TGTGCCAGCAGCTTGGGGGGAGGGGTCACAGATACGCAGTATTTT. Its translation: CASSLGGGVTDTQYF.

This clone has a single count. The chain joins TRBV19 to TRBJ2-2, with 7 bases identical to TRBD1. Germline V CDR1 and CDR2: LNHDA, SQIVND (reference sequence). CDR3 length equals 15 residues. Trimming at V came to 6 bases and at J to 0 bases, leaving 4 bases not matched to a gene. CDR3: CASRGDRPNTGELFF. CDR3 DNA sequence: TGTGCCAGTAGAGGGGACAGACCGAACACCGGGGAGCTGTTTTTT.

This chain links TRBV7-6 with TRBJ2-1; 9 bases are shared with TRBD2. There are 16 residues in the CDR3. The germline V gene has CDR1 SGHVS and CDR2 FNYEAQ. The V and J ends lost 2 bases and 5 bases, in that order; junction bases with no gene match: 7. In DNA form, the CDR3 reads TGTGCCAGCAGCTTAATCCTAGCGGGGATAAACAATGAGCAGTTCTTC. Translated, it gives CASSLILAGINNEQFF.

The V and J genes are TRBV28 and TRBJ1-4; D possibly corresponds to TRBD1 (6 bases). The CDR3 covers 12 residues. V lost 7 bases to trimming and J lost 10 bases, with 13 bases between them. The germline V gene encodes CDR1 MDHEN and CDR2 SYDVKM. CDR3 in DNA: TGTGCCAGCACCCCCGGACAGACAAAACTGTTTTTT. It specifies CASTPGQTKLFF.

V gene TRBV6-5 combines with J gene TRBJ2-7; 8 nucleotides agree with TRBD1. The CDR3 spans 16 residues. J lost 5 bases, V lost 4 bases, and 13 bases had no gene match. Germline V gene sequence: CDR1 MNHEY, CDR2 SVGAGI. Written as DNA, the CDR3 is TGTGCCAGCAGTTTCCGGACAGGGCGGCCCCTCGACGAGCAGTACTTC. This sequence encodes CASSFRTGRPLDEQYF.

The chain combines TRBV4-1 with TRBJ1-2; D ambiguous. The CDR3 is 13 residues long. V shed 0 bases and J shed 4 bases, with 6 bases lying between them. Per germline, CDR1 MGHRA and CDR2 YSYEKL. The chain's CDR3 is CASSQDRLYGYTF. CDR3 nucleotide sequence: TGCGCCAGCAGCCAAGACAGGCTCTATGGCTACACCTTC.

The V and J genes are TRBV9 and TRBJ2-7; D ambiguous. With 0 bases removed from V and 3 bases from J, the gap between germline ends came to 7 bases. Germline lookup yields CDR1 SGDLS and CDR2 YYNGEE. This CDR3 region has 13 residues. The CDR3, as DNA: TGTGCCAGCAGCGTAGCGGACCTCTACGAGCAGTACTTC. Encoded protein: CASSVADLYEQYF.

The chain links TRBV27 to TRBJ2-5; unclear D gene. The CDR3 spans 14 residues. Trimming shortened V by 5 bases and J by 0 bases, and 10 bases separated the two germline ends. Germline V lookup: CDR1 MNHEY, CDR2 SMNVEV (reference sequence). The chain's CDR3 is CASSAQAYQETQYF. The CDR3 DNA reads TGTGCCAGCAGTGCTCAGGCGTACCAAGAGACCCAGTACTTC.

The rearrangement joins TRBV9 to TRBJ2-7; TRBD2 matches at 8 bases. V lost 2 bases and J lost 5; bases outside the gene matches: 9. The CDR3 has 15 residues. Germline assignment: CDR1 SGDLS and CDR2 YYNGEE. This CDR3 is CASSVSGTSHNEQYF. The CDR3 nucleotides read TGTGCCAGCAGCGTGTCCGGGACTAGTCACAACGAGCAGTACTTC.

The CDR3, as DNA: TGCGCCAGCAGCTTGGCCGGAAGTCAGGGGGCCGGTGGCTACACCTTC. Translating gives CASSLAGSQGAGGYTF. The V call is TRBV5-1, the J call TRBJ1-2, with 8 positions matching TRBD1. The germline gives CDR1 SGHRS, CDR2 YFSETQ. Losses at the gene ends were 0 bases for V and 7 bases for J; bases not matched to a gene: 11. The CDR3 has 16 amino acids.

The chain couples TRBV28 to TRBJ1-2; perhaps TRBD1 as D (5 bases). The germline CDR1 and CDR2 sequences are MDHEN and SYDVKM. V was trimmed by 4 bases and J by 8 bases, leaving 17 bases between them. This CDR3 has 14 amino acids. In DNA form, the CDR3 reads TGTGCCAGCAGTTGGTTGGGGCAGTTTAAGGGCTACACCTTC. Its protein is CASSWLGQFKGYTF.

The chain is built from TRBV11-2 and TRBJ2-7; tentatively, D is TRBD2 (6 bases). V dropped 3 bases and J dropped 2 bases, with 11 bases sitting between them. The CDR3 runs 14 residues. The germline gives CDR1 SGHAT, CDR2 FQNNGV. The CDR3 reads CASSLAGTAYEQYF. DNA of the CDR3: TGTGCCAGCAGCTTGGCGGGGACCGCCTACGAGCAGTACTTC.